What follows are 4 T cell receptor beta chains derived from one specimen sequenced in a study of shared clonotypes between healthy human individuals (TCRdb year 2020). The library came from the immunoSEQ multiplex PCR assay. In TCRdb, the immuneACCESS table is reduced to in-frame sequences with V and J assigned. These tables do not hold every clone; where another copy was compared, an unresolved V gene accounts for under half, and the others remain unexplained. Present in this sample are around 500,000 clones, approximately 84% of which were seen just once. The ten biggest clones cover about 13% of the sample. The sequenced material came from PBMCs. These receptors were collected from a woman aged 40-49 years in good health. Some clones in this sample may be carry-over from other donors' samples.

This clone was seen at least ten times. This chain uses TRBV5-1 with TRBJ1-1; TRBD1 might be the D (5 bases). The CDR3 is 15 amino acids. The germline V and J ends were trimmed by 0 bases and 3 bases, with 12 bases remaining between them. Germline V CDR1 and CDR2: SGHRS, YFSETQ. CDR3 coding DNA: TGCGCCAGCAGCTTGGCCGGGGGAGAGGACACTGAAGCTTTCTTT. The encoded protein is CASSLAGGEDTEAFF.

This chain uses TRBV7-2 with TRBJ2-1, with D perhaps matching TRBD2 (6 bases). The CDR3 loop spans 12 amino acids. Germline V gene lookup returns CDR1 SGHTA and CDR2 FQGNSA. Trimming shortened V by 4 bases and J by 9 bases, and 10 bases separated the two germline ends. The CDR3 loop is CASSSTSIEQFF. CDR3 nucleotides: TGTGCCAGCAGCTCTACTAGCATTGAGCAGTTCTTC.

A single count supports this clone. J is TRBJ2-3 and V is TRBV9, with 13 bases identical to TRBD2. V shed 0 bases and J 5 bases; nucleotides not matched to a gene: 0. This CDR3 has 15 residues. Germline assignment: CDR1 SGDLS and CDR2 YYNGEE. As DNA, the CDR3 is TGTGCCAGCAGCGTAGGGACTAGCGGGGGAGATACGCAGTATTTT. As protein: CASSVGTSGGDTQYF.

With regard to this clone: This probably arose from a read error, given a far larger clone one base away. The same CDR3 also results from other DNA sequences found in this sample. The CDR3 DNA follows: TGTGCCTGGAGTTCAGGACTAGAGGCCGGGGAGCTGTTTTTT. Protein sequence: CAWSSGLEAGELFF. The rearrangement joins TRBV30 to TRBJ2-2, with 7 positions matching TRBD2. The CDR3 consists of 14 residues. The J segment lost 6 bases and the V segment lost 2 bases, leaving 6 bases of the junction unmatched. CDR1 and CDR2 (germline): GTSNPN, SVGIG (reference sequence).